These 22 T cell receptor beta chains came from one sample sequenced in a study of blood T cells in healthy people across ages (dated by TCRdb to 2015 to 2017). Library method: 5' RACE. The instrument was an Illumina HiSeq 2500. A second PCR of roughly 7 to 11 cycles was performed with a sample-barcoded 5' primer and a J-beta primer mix. The public reads were reprocessed in TCRdb via fastp at Q25 and MiXCR, keeping in-frame beta chains. Rows are combined by CDR3 protein, so each entry shows the most common genes and DNA. Within this sample are over 600,000 distinct CDR3 sequences, with around half of them counted one time only. Around a sixth of the sample comes from the top ten. The sequenced sample consisted of blood. The source of these receptors is a man of 80 years or more in good health.

Here the CDR3 reads CASSFSTPDSNQPQHF. The CDR3 DNA is TGTGCCAGCAGTTTCTCGACTCCTGATAGCAATCAGCCCCAGCATTTT. The chain joins TRBV12-3 or TRBV12-4 to TRBJ1-5; no clear D gene. The germline V and J ends were trimmed by 3 bases and 0 bases, with 12 bases remaining between them. There are 16 residues in the CDR3.

This chain links TRBV29-1 with TRBJ2-1, with 8 bases identical to TRBD1. Germline trimming cut 8 bases from V and 12 bases from J; bases unmatched to any gene: 15. Germline V lookup: CDR1 SQVTM, CDR2 ANQGSEA. CDR3 length: 13 residues. The CDR3 DNA reads as TGCAGCCTTCAAAGGGACAGGTGGAGTGGGCAGTTCTTC. Translating it yields CSLQRDRWSGQFF.

The rearrangement uses TRBV6-5 and TRBJ2-6; unclear D gene. The CDR3 covers 14 residues. V lost 6 bases and J 4 bases, leaving 10 bases between the germline ends. Per the germline V gene, CDR1 is MNHEY and CDR2 is SVGAGI. DNA of the CDR3: TGTGCCAGCAGCTACCTGGCCGGGGCCAACGTCCTGACTTTC. Amino acid sequence: CASSYLAGANVLTF.

This clonotype was seen many times. CDR3 sequence: CASSPTGRSTDTQYF. For the CDR3, the DNA is TGTGCCAGCAGTCCTACGGGGAGGAGCACAGATACGCAGTATTTT. The chain carries TRBV4-2 and TRBJ2-3, with a possible D match to TRBD2 (6 bases). This CDR3 region has 15 residues. V was trimmed by 6 bases and J by 0 bases, leaving 13 bases between them. Germline CDR1 is LGHNA and CDR2 is YNFKEQ.

The chain uses TRBV12-3 or TRBV12-4 and TRBJ2-7; TRBD2 might be the D (5 bases). The end of the DNA aligns better with TRBJ2-5, so the J call may be wrong. The CDR3 consists of 13 residues. The CDR3: CASSSGLKETQYF. Here the CDR3 DNA reads TGTGCCAGCAGTTCCGGACTGAAAGAGACCCAGTACTTC.

This clonotype has only a few counts. The V and J genes are TRBV3-1 and TRBJ2-1; the match to TRBD2 covers 12 bases. The V and J ends lost 8 bases and 9 bases, in that order; junction bases with no gene match: 11. Germline CDR1 is LGHDT and CDR2 is YNNKEL (reference sequence). The CDR3 covers 15 residues. CDR3 in DNA: TGTGCCAGCTCGACTACGACTAGCGGGAGTTCTGAGCAGTTCTTC. Amino acids: CASSTTTSGSSEQFF.

This clonotype was seen many times. CDR3 protein: CASSPISAPGEQFF. The CDR3 DNA is TGTGCCAGCAGCCCTATTAGCGCGCCTGGCGAGCAGTTCTTC. The chain joins TRBV7-2 to TRBJ2-1, with D possibly being TRBD2 (5 bases). The germline V and J ends were trimmed by 5 bases and 10 bases, with 18 bases remaining between them. Germline V gene data show CDR1 as SGHTA and CDR2 as FQGNSA. The CDR3 totals 14 residues.

The table lists this clonotype with a few counts. The rearrangement joins TRBV9 to TRBJ2-1; D is possibly TRBD2 (6 bases). The germline gives CDR1 SGDLS, CDR2 YYNGEE. With 0 bases removed from V and 7 bases from J, the gap between germline ends came to 14 bases. This CDR3 has 15 amino acids. This CDR3 reads CASSVERGGWNEQFF. CDR3 DNA: TGTGCCAGCAGCGTAGAACGGGGAGGATGGAATGAGCAGTTCTTC.

The chain recombines TRBV28 with TRBJ2-1; maybe TRBD2 (6 bases). CDR3 size: 15 residues. Germline assignment: CDR1 MDHEN and CDR2 SYDVKM. Trimming took 10 bases from V and 3 from J, leaving 19 bases between them. The CDR3 DNA reads TGTGCCATCTCAACCGGGAGTCGCGGCTACAATGAGCAGTTCTTC. It specifies CAISTGSRGYNEQFF.

The chain joins TRBV15 to TRBJ2-1; 14 bases match TRBD2. Looked up from germline, CDR1 is LNHNV and CDR2 is YYDKDF (reference sequence). J lost 8 bases, V lost 4 bases, and 4 bases had no gene match. CDR3 length equals 15 residues. CDR3 nucleotides: TGTGCCACCAGCATGACTAGCGGGAGGGCCTATGAGCAGTTCTTC. It yields the protein CATSMTSGRAYEQFF.

The chain employs TRBV4-3 and TRBJ2-2; D may be TRBD2 (5 bases). The germline CDR1 and CDR2 sequences are LGHNA and YSLEER. The CDR3 sequence is 16 residues long. The V end lost 0 bases, the J end lost 6 bases, and 14 bases lay between the germline ends. CDR3 protein: CASSQDGVGAAGELFF. Written as DNA, the CDR3 is TGCGCCAGCAGCCAAGACGGGGTCGGCGCCGCCGGGGAGCTGTTTTTT.

The gene calls are TRBV7-2 and TRBJ2-7; D is possibly TRBD2 (5 bases). Gene TRBJ2-5 matches the end of the DNA better, so the J call may be wrong. There are 13 residues in the CDR3. Germline V lookup: CDR1 SGHTA, CDR2 FQGNSA. This CDR3 is CASSTRYSETQYF. In nucleotides, the CDR3 is TGTGCCAGCAGCACTAGGTATTCAGAGACCCAGTACTTC.

Of note for this clonotype: Compared with germline, one end of the junction differs, possibly owing to a read error. The chain couples TRBV28 to TRBJ2-3; D unclear. This CDR3 comprises 13 residues. Germline V gene lookup returns CDR1 MDHEN and CDR2 SYDVKM. The CDR3 bases are TGTGCCGGCAGTTTGACGGGTTCGGATACGCAGTATTTT. It yields the protein CAGSLTGSDTQYF.

This chain links TRBV7-2 with TRBJ2-5; TRBD2 agrees at 9 bases. This CDR3 region has 15 residues. The germline gives CDR1 SGHTA, CDR2 FQGNSA. J was trimmed by 7 bases and V by 1 base; bases with no gene match: 7. Here the CDR3 reads CASSLVGGGERTQYF. The CDR3 nucleotides read TGTGCCAGCAGCTTAGTGGGCGGGGGGGAAAGGACCCAGTACTTC.

This clonotype was seen a handful of times. V usage is TRBV28 and J usage is TRBJ1-1; 9 nucleotides match TRBD1. V shed 2 bases and J 1 base; nucleotides not matched to a gene: 11. CDR3 length: 18 amino acids. In germline, CDR1 is MDHEN, CDR2 SYDVKM. The CDR3 reads CASSLGGTGLNENTEAFF. For the CDR3, the DNA is TGTGCCAGCAGTTTAGGCGGGACAGGGCTTAATGAGAACACTGAAGCTTTCTTT.

The rearrangement joins TRBV5-1 to TRBJ2-1; D unclear. Germline CDR1 and CDR2: SGHRS and YFSETQ. The CDR3 length is 14 residues. V lost 4 bases to trimming and J lost 2 bases, with 10 bases between them. The CDR3 reads CASSPSQTYNEQFF. The CDR3 DNA follows: TGCGCCAGCAGCCCGTCTCAAACCTACAATGAGCAGTTCTTC.

In its sample, this clonotype was seen a few times. V usage is TRBV29-1 and J usage is TRBJ2-5; 10 bases fit TRBD2. The CDR3 is 13 amino acids. V gave up 4 bases and J gave up 4 bases; unmatched junction bases: 3. The germline V gene encodes CDR1 SQVTM and CDR2 ANQGSEA. The CDR3 nucleotides read TGCAGCGTTGTGGTAGCGGGAGGAGAGACCCAGTACTTC. Amino acids: CSVVVAGGETQYF.

This clonotype was recorded a few times. The chain is built from TRBV7-2 and TRBJ2-1; 12 bases fit TRBD2. The CDR3 length is 16 residues. Trimming removed 2 bases from V and 8 bases from J; junction bases left unmatched: 7. Germline loops: CDR1 SGHTA, CDR2 FQGNSA. The CDR3 DNA follows: TGTGCCAGCAGCTTACGGCTAGCGGGAGGGTTCGATGAGCAGTTCTTC. Protein product: CASSLRLAGGFDEQFF.

The rearrangement uses TRBV2 and TRBJ1-5; no definite D call. This CDR3 region has 12 residues. Germline CDR1 reads SNHLY; CDR2 reads FYNNEI. The germline V and J ends were trimmed by 7 bases and 5 bases, with 9 bases remaining between them. The CDR3 sequence is CASKVSDQPQHF. The CDR3 DNA follows: TGTGCCAGCAAGGTATCGGATCAGCCCCAGCATTTT.

This clonotype is a singleton in its sample. V and J are TRBV12-3 or TRBV12-4 and TRBJ2-4; TRBD2 aligns across 9 bases. The DNA end favors TRBJ2-7, so the J call may be wrong. CDR3 length equals 14 residues. This CDR3 is CASSGGGVLYEQYF. CDR3 nucleotide sequence: TGTGCCAGCAGTGGCGGGGGGGTCCTCTACGAGCAGTACTTC.

There are a few counts of this clonotype. V is TRBV11-3 and J is TRBJ2-1; 10 positions match TRBD2. Germline lookup yields CDR1 SGHNT and CDR2 YENEEA. V gave up 5 bases and J gave up 12 bases; unmatched junction bases: 13. There are 15 residues in the CDR3. The CDR3 sequence: CASSGASGSLYGQFF. Written as DNA, the CDR3 is TGTGCCAGCAGCGGGGCTAGCGGGAGTCTTTACGGGCAGTTCTTC.

V and J are TRBV7-2 and TRBJ2-3; 8 nucleotides agree with TRBD2. This CDR3 comprises 19 residues. Germline values: CDR1 SGHTA, CDR2 FQGNSA. J gave up 4 bases and V 1 base, and 16 bases lay outside the gene matches. Here the CDR3 DNA reads TGTGCCAGCAGCTTAGGGAGCGGGAGAGCCGGGAGACGTTCAGATACGCAGTATTTT. This translates into CASSLGSGRAGRRSDTQYF.